This T cell receptor beta chain came from a study of T cell responses to AZD1222 COVID-19 vaccine listed by TCRdb under 2021. With regard to the full study: TCR sequencing was performed for 230 to 250 trial participants, of whom 200 to 210 were given two doses of AZD1222 and some 26 were given two doses of MenACWY control vaccine. Trial participants were enrolled by age into subgroups of 18-55, 56-69 and 70-plus years, and roughly 150, 30 and 60 TCR-sequenced participants, respectively, were included in these subgroups.

General study outcomes and caveats: Epitopes outside the regions mutated in the B.1.351 and B.1.1.7 variants were reportedly recognized by nearly half of the unique spike-specific TCRs. In the small 56-69-year group, the increase in depth fell short of significance, most likely because of low power. Participants were mostly white British and included more females than males, and it was suggested by the authors that clonal diversity may have been underestimated. A significant rise in spike-specific TCR breadth and depth was observed after two AZD1222 doses relative to day 0 and relative to MenACWY recipients. Conclusions about previously exposed vaccinees are limited because only six or seven AZD1222 recipients were SARS-CoV-2 seropositive at baseline. CD4 TCRs associated with the vaccine covered the entire spike protein, and the dominant responses were in regions 160-218 and 743-854. Because no day 14 peak-response samples were available, repertoires were characterized only after the peak T cell response.

Between the V and J ends, shortened by 5 bases and 5 bases respectively, the junction contains 13 bases. According to the germline V gene (reference sequence), CDR1 reads SGHAT and CDR2 reads FQDESV. Reading from cysteine to phenylalanine, the CDR3 counts 14 amino acids. Only the CDR3 portion is preserved as DNA: 42 bases, with reading frame beginning at the first base. Turning to this clone: The target of this receptor is not known. The input lacks base qualities; no much larger clone sits a single base away.

The time point label on this specimen signifies: about 28 days (+/-7) after the second vaccine dose. Because spike-specific TCR depth and breadth did not differ between the two schedules, AZD1222 recipients who got a second dose at roughly 4 weeks were pooled with those who got a second dose at roughly 12 weeks. Samples from vaccinated people were obtained from the UK trials COV001 and COV002, which included a single-blind randomized controlled phase 2/3 trial of AZD1222 (ChAdOx1 nCoV-19) in healthy adults. For TCRbeta chain sequencing, PBMC samples were collected from trial participants at day 0 and at day 28 after the second dose. The CDR3 regions of human TCRbeta chains were analyzed by immunosequencing. As for the authors' bioinformatics: TCRs in the repertoires were matched against a reference library of SARS-CoV-2-specific TCRs that had been generated with the MIRA antigen-specificity platform. Breadth meant the fraction of unique TCRs that were SARS-CoV-2-associated, whereas depth meant the fraction of total T cells that were SARS-CoV-2-associated. Each spike-specific TCR was assigned to its reactive spike region and to a CD4 or CD8 class using the MIRA data. Log10-transformed breadth and depth values were compared by one-way ANOVA with Sidak's multiple comparisons tests. TCRdb retrieved this table from immuneACCESS and kept in-frame rearrangements only. Not all clones are present; in checked studies, unresolved V genes account for under half, and no reason is known for the remainder. D and trimming come from the DNA, and the V and J calls and clone size come from that table. This sample has some 110,000 clones in its table, and roughly 91% of those were observed once. The top ten clonotypes cover around 8% of the sample.

The chain links TRBV11-1 with TRBJ2-1; the D gene is not confidently resolved. This sample comprised peripheral blood, obtained 28 days after the second AZD1222 dose. The receptor's source is an adult who received the AZD1222 COVID-19 vaccine. The CDR3 corresponds to CASSPGVPDNEQFF. The bases are TGTGCCAGCAGCCCTGGCGTCCCGGACAATGAGCAGTTCTTC. When the CDR3 is completed using the reference TRBV11-1 and TRBJ2-1 genes on either side, the full variable domain is EAEVAQSPRYKITEKSQAVAFWCDPISGHATLYWYRQILGQGPELLVQFQDESVVDDSQLPKDRFSAERLKGVDSTLKIQPAELGDSAMYLCASSPGVPDNEQFFGPGTRLTVL.